This T cell receptor (beta chain) was recovered during a study of blood T cells in healthy people across ages. Regarding the study as a whole: Per million T cells, the diversity of TCR beta decreased roughly linearly as age advanced. Relative to aged donors, long-lived donors carried more naive CD4+ cells and displayed higher diversity.

Alongside a J-beta primer mix, a sample-barcoded 5' primer served in a second PCR lasting roughly 7 to 12 cycles. TCRdb processed the 5' RACE reads anew with MiXCR; each CDR3 protein has one entry. Of some 860,000 distinct CDR3 sequences listed, about 56% are singletons. Germline CDR1 SGHTA, CDR2 FQGNSA. V lost 3 bases and J lost 12, with 24 bases in between. The CDR3 is made up of 15 amino acids. Turning to this clonotype: Its cognate antigen is unknown. A much larger clone sits a single nucleotide away, making a read error possible.

Samples had at least 7 million PBMCs isolated from them. The source is a man between 40 and 49 years old in good health. The sequencing sample was made of blood. This sequence joins TRBV7-2 and TRBJ2-7, with a weak D call TRBD1 (5 bases). This chain's CDR3 is CASSFRVGQTETRYF. The CDR3 DNA sequence: TGTGCCAGCAGCTTTAGAGTCGGGCAGACAGAGACCCGGTACTTC.